The 9 T cell receptor beta chains listed next were all sequenced from one sample in a study of shared clonotypes between healthy human individuals. Clones were read by immunoSEQ multiplex PCR, and TCRdb kept only the in-frame ones, dropping some. This table has a few hundred thousand clones, around 76% appearing once. Sequenced: PBMCs. Source of these receptors: a middle-aged woman in good health. Some clones in this sample may be carry-over from other donors' samples.

About this clone itself: The same CDR3 arises from other DNA sequences in this sample as well. The rearrangement uses TRBV30 and TRBJ1-2, with D uncertain. With 2 bases removed from V and 8 bases from J, the gap between germline ends came to 12 bases. CDR1 and CDR2 from the germline V gene are GTSNPN and SVGIG (reference sequence). This CDR3 region has 12 residues. The chain's CDR3 is CAWSITREGYTF. DNA for the CDR3: TGTGCCTGGAGTATAACACGTGAAGGCTACACCTTC.

The chain uses TRBV5-1 and TRBJ2-7; TRBD2 is a possible D gene (5 bases). Germline V gene sequence: CDR1 SGHRS, CDR2 YFSETQ. The CDR3 length is 14 residues. V was trimmed by 1 base and J by 7 bases, leaving 15 bases between them. This CDR3 is CASSLYRVAWEQYF. CDR3 DNA sequence: TGCGCCAGCAGCTTGTACCGGGTAGCGTGGGAGCAGTACTTC.

The genes are TRBV30 and TRBJ2-1; D may be TRBD2 (6 bases). The CDR3 is 13 amino acids. Between the trimmed V and J ends, which lost 7 bases and 3 bases, there was a span of 13 bases. Germline loops: CDR1 GTSNPN, CDR2 SVGIG (reference sequence). This CDR3 is CASGQEGYNEQFF. The CDR3 DNA reads as TGTGCCTCGGGGCAGGAGGGCTACAATGAGCAGTTCTTC.

The chain recombines TRBV6-5 with TRBJ1-2, with 7 bases identical to TRBD1. CDR1 MNHEY and CDR2 SVGAGI come from the germline V gene. With V trimmed by 1 base and J by 13 bases, 9 bases remained unmatched. CDR3 length: 13 amino acids. The CDR3 sequence is CASSYLADRASTF. CDR3 DNA: TGTGCCAGCAGTTACTTGGCCGACAGGGCGAGCACCTTC.

This clone appeared a few times. The rearrangement uses TRBV25-1 and TRBJ1-3; D possibly corresponds to TRBD1 (6 bases). Germline lookup yields CDR1 MGHDK and CDR2 SYGVNS. Trimming removed 2 bases at V and 3 bases at J, with 8 bases between. This CDR3 has 14 residues. The CDR3: CASSEGTFGNTIYF. For the CDR3, the DNA is TGTGCCAGCAGTGAAGGGACATTTGGAAACACCATATATTTT. The variable domain in full, completed from reference TRBV25-1 and TRBJ1-3, reads EADIYQTPRYLVIGTGKKITLECSQTMGHDKMYWYQQDPGMELHLIHYSYGVNSTEKGDLSSESTVSRIRTEHFPLTLESARPSHTSQYLCASSEGTFGNTIYFGEGSWLTVV.

With regard to this clone: This specimen includes other DNA sequences encoding the same CDR3. This rearrangement joins TRBV6-5 to TRBJ1-1; D uncertain. Germline V CDR1 and CDR2: MNHEY, SVGAGI. Trimming removed 6 bases from V and 0 bases from J, with 11 bases in between. The CDR3 is 14 amino acids. CDR3 bases: TGTGCCAGCAGCTGGGCGGGGATGAACACTGAAGCTTTCTTT. Translation gives CASSWAGMNTEAFF.

This clone has more than one count but fewer than ten. This chain links TRBV4-2 with TRBJ1-5, with D maybe TRBD1 (5 bases). Trimming left V 0 bases short and J 9 bases short, with 15 bases between. The CDR3 is 15 amino acids. Germline assignment: CDR1 LGHNA and CDR2 YNFKEQ. In DNA form, the CDR3 reads TGTGCCAGCAGCCAAGATCGGGGGGGGAAAAGGCCCCAGCATTTT. Its protein is CASSQDRGGKRPQHF.

The CDR3 reads CASSLGGGRSTDTQYF. The CDR3 nucleotides read TGTGCCAGCAGCTTAGGAGGGGGACGGAGCACAGATACGCAGTATTTT. V usage is TRBV5-6 and J usage is TRBJ2-3, with D tentatively TRBD1 or TRBD2 (6 bases each). CDR1 is SGHDT, CDR2 YYEEEE, per germline. V lost 2 bases and J 0 bases, leaving 13 bases between the germline ends. CDR3 length: 16 amino acids.

The chain carries TRBV6-6 and TRBJ2-5; a possible D gene is TRBD1 (6 bases). Germline V gives CDR1 MNHNY, CDR2 SVGAGI (reference sequence). The V end lost 2 bases, the J end lost 5 bases, and 18 bases lay between the germline ends. The CDR3 is made up of 16 amino acids. The CDR3 DNA sequence: TGTGCCAGCAGTTACGCTATTACAGGGAATAGGGAGACCCAGTACTTC. Translated: CASSYAITGNRETQYF.